This entry lists 31 T cell receptor beta chains sequenced from one sample in a study of blood T cell repertoires in COVID-19. Measured with immunoSEQ multiplex PCR; TCRdb has only the in-frame clones, and not every one. The table includes 250,000 to 300,000 clones, around four fifths detected once. Material: peripheral blood. The origin of the receptors is a man aged 55 to 70 with acute or convalescent COVID-19.

CDR3 nucleotides: TGTGCCAGCAGCCCGACAGGGGCCTATGGCTACACCTTC. Translated: CASSPTGAYGYTF. The chain couples TRBV27 to TRBJ1-2, with 8 bases that match TRBD1. The germline V gene encodes CDR1 MNHEY and CDR2 SMNVEV (reference sequence). The junction had 4 bases not matched to a gene; V was cut back by 6 bases and J by 4 bases. The CDR3 runs to 13 residues.

This clone has a handful of counts. The chain employs TRBV7-8 and TRBJ2-2; 10 bases are shared with TRBD2. This CDR3 has 16 residues. V dropped 5 bases and J dropped 5; count of bases not matched to a gene: 8. Germline CDR1 SGHVS, CDR2 FQNEAQ. The CDR3 nucleotides read TGTGCCAGCAGCACGGCTAGCGGGGGTTTTACCGGGGAGCTGTTTTTT. Translated, it gives CASSTASGGFTGELFF.

The chain employs TRBV5-1 and TRBJ1-4; maybe TRBD1 (5 bases). Trimming left V 0 bases short and J 3 bases short, with 12 bases between. The CDR3 loop spans 16 amino acids. Germline CDR1 reads SGHRS; CDR2 reads YFSETQ. CDR3 nucleotides: TGCGCCAGCAGCTTGGTTCAGGGAACAGCTAATGAAAAACTGTTTTTT. Translated: CASSLVQGTANEKLFF.

The chain employs TRBV19 and TRBJ2-3; 9 bases align to TRBD2. The germline V gene encodes CDR1 LNHDA and CDR2 SQIVND (reference sequence). The length of the CDR3 is 16 residues. With 1 base clipped from V and 1 base from J, the junction kept 3 bases outside the gene matches. CDR3 protein: CASSIGRGGGTDTQYF. CDR3 DNA sequence: TGTGCCAGTAGTATAGGGCGGGGGGGAGGCACAGATACGCAGTATTTT.

The rearrangement links TRBV30 to TRBJ1-5; D is perhaps TRBD1 (5 bases). Trimming took 5 bases from V and 1 from J, leaving 24 bases between them. The CDR3 has 18 residues. Germline V lookup: CDR1 GTSNPN, CDR2 SVGIG (reference sequence). CDR3 DNA: TGTGCCTGGGGCTCCGCGGGACCCCCTCGGAGGAGCAATCAGCCCCAGCATTTT. Its protein is CAWGSAGPPRRSNQPQHF. The complete variable domain, with remaining parts taken from reference TRBV30 and TRBJ1-5, reads SQTIHQWPATLVQPVGSPLSLECTVEGTSNPNLYWYRQAAGRGLQLLFYSVGIGQISSEVPQNLSASRPQDRQFILSSKKLLLSDSGFYLCAWGSAGPPRRSNQPQHFGDGTRLSIL.

The chain carries TRBV5-6 and TRBJ2-3; no firm D call. The CDR3 has 13 amino acids. Germline assignment: CDR1 SGHDT and CDR2 YYEEEE. Trimming removed 7 bases from V and 1 base from J, with 10 bases in between. The CDR3, as DNA: TGTGCCAGCGGTAGCCGTGGCACAGATACGCAGTATTTT. It codes for CASGSRGTDTQYF.

V is TRBV12-5 and J is TRBJ1-3; 10 bases match TRBD1. V lost 1 base to trimming and J lost 4 bases; unmatched junction nucleotides: 4. There are 16 residues in the CDR3. Germline assignment: CDR1 LGHNT and CDR2 FRNRAP. In nucleotides, the CDR3 is TGTGCTAGTGGTTTGGGGGACAGGGGATCCGGAAACACCATATATTTT. Its translation: CASGLGDRGSGNTIYF.

This chain connects TRBV27 to TRBJ1-2, with 11 bases lining up with TRBD1. Per the germline V gene, CDR1 is MNHEY and CDR2 is SMNVEV (reference sequence). V gave up 7 bases and J gave up 6 bases; unmatched junction bases: 13. The CDR3 runs to 16 residues. Written as DNA, the CDR3 is TGTGCCAGCACCCTTCGGGGGGACAGGGGGTATGATGGCTACACCTTC. Protein product: CASTLRGDRGYDGYTF.

This sequence joins TRBV6-5 and TRBJ1-5; TRBD1 might be the D (6 bases). Per the germline V gene, CDR1 is MNHEY and CDR2 is SVGAGI. V lost 5 bases to trimming and J lost 7 bases, with 15 bases between them. The CDR3 totals 14 residues. The DNA for the CDR3 is TGTGCCAGCAGTCTACAGGGAGGGCGACAGCCCCAGCATTTT. As protein: CASSLQGGRQPQHF.

The chain has TRBV20-1 and TRBJ1-1; 7 bases align to TRBD1. Per germline, CDR1 DFQATT and CDR2 SNEGSKA (reference sequence). Trimming removed 5 bases from V and 12 bases from J; junction bases left unmatched: 9. The CDR3 totals 11 residues. Here the CDR3 DNA reads TGCAGTGCTCCCGTCAGGGGGAGTTCTTTCTTT. This codes for CSAPVRGSSFF.

J is TRBJ1-1 and V is TRBV4-1, with 12 bases aligning to TRBD1. There are 20 residues in the CDR3. CDR1 is MGHRA and CDR2 is YSYEKL in the germline V gene. The junction had 14 bases not matched to a gene; V was cut back by 3 bases and J by 0 bases. CDR3 protein: CASSQRGTGGFLSMNTEAFF. The DNA for the CDR3 is TGCGCCAGCAGCCAGAGGGGGACAGGGGGCTTTTTGTCGATGAACACTGAAGCTTTCTTT.

The chain couples TRBV2 to TRBJ1-6; maybe TRBD1 (6 bases). This CDR3 has 19 amino acids. Deletions cut 0 bases from V and 1 base from J, with 16 bases between. Germline CDR1 SNHLY, CDR2 FYNNEI. CDR3 bases: TGTGCCAGCAGTGAAGCGCTGGACAGAACTGGGTCCTATAATTCACCCCTCCACTTT. Translation gives CASSEALDRTGSYNSPLHF.

The chain uses TRBV6-1 and TRBJ2-2, with D possibly being TRBD2 (5 bases). The CDR3 contains 16 residues. Germline values: CDR1 MNHNS, CDR2 SASEGT. V lost 3 bases and J 0 bases, leaving 11 bases between the germline ends. The CDR3 spells CASSDFAGPNTGELFF. The CDR3 DNA follows: TGTGCCAGCAGTGATTTTGCGGGCCCGAACACCGGGGAGCTGTTTTTT.

The J gene is TRBJ1-2, the V gene TRBV19; tentative D call: TRBD1 (6 bases). Germline V gene lookup returns CDR1 LNHDA and CDR2 SQIVND (reference sequence). This CDR3 region has 17 residues. V was cut by 2 bases and J by 1 base, with 17 bases left in between. In nucleotides, the CDR3 is TGTGCCAGTAGTATAACCACGGCGGGGGCGAATAACTATGGCTACACCTTC. Translating it yields CASSITTAGANNYGYTF.

The rearrangement links TRBV4-2 to TRBJ2-7; 13 bases are a match to TRBD2. The junction had 5 bases not matched to a gene; V was cut back by 4 bases and J by 5 bases. The CDR3 has 15 amino acids. CDR1 is LGHNA, CDR2 YNFKEQ, per germline. The CDR3 DNA reads TGTGCCAGCAGCCTGGGACTAGCGGGACGTAACGAGCAGTACTTC. Its translation is CASSLGLAGRNEQYF.

The genes are TRBV5-4 and TRBJ1-1; 7 positions agree with TRBD1. The CDR3 spans 15 residues. CDR1 and CDR2 from the germline V gene are SGHNT and YYREEE (reference sequence). Trimming cost V 4 bases and J 1 base; bases outside gene matches: 7. The CDR3 DNA sequence: TGTGCCAGCAGCCTGGCGGACAGGACGAACACTGAAGCTTTCTTT. This gives the protein CASSLADRTNTEAFF.

CDR3 residues: CASGLPLGDRGYQETQYF. The CDR3 DNA reads as TGTGCTAGTGGTTTGCCCCTGGGGGACAGGGGCTACCAAGAGACCCAGTACTTC. The chain is built from TRBV12-5 and TRBJ2-5, with 10 nucleotides matching TRBD1. V lost 2 bases to trimming and J lost 0 bases; unmatched junction nucleotides: 9. This CDR3 spans 18 amino acids. Germline V gene data show CDR1 as LGHNT and CDR2 as FRNRAP.

In its sample, this clone was seen a few times. The chain links TRBV18 to TRBJ1-2, with 8 bases that match TRBD1. CDR3 length: 18 residues. The germline V gene encodes CDR1 KGHSH and CDR2 LQKENI. After removal of 3 bases from V and 8 bases from J, the junction contained 20 bases not matched to a gene. The CDR3 region has the DNA TGTGCCAGCTCACCTTTCCGGGACAGGTCTCCCCAAGGAGGCGGCTACACCTTC. It encodes CASSPFRDRSPQGGGYTF.

This clone was counted once. The V gene is TRBV4-1, the J gene TRBJ1-5; tentative D call: TRBD1 (5 bases). CDR1 is MGHRA and CDR2 is YSYEKL in the germline V gene. The V and J ends lost 0 bases and 3 bases respectively, with 12 bases between them. This CDR3 is 16 amino acids long. CDR3 amino acids: CASSQERARDNQPQHF. The CDR3, as DNA: TGCGCCAGCAGCCAAGAACGGGCCAGGGACAATCAGCCCCAGCATTTT.

V gene TRBV9 combines with J gene TRBJ2-3; D is unresolved. The CDR3 runs to 10 residues. The germline gives CDR1 SGDLS, CDR2 YYNGEE. V was trimmed by 4 bases and J by 10 bases, leaving 7 bases between them. The CDR3 coding sequence is TGTGCCAGCAGCCCCCGAGCGCAGTATTTT. It translates to CASSPRAQYF. The full variable domain, rest sourced from reference TRBV9 and TRBJ2-3, is DSGVTQTPKHLITATGQRVTLRCSPRSGDLSVYWYQQSLDQGLQFLIQYYNGEERAKGNILERFSAQQFPDLHSELNLSSLELGDSALYFCASSPRAQYFGPGTRLTVL.

The genes are TRBV5-3 and TRBJ2-3; TRBD1 is a possible D gene (5 bases). TRBV5-3 is known as an ORF, though its function is uncertain. This CDR3 has 16 amino acids. Trimming cost V 4 bases and J 4 bases, with 19 bases left between them. The CDR3 loop reads CARSGARGQTPDTQYF. The DNA of the CDR3 is TGTGCCAGAAGCGGGGCTAGAGGTCAAACCCCAGATACGCAGTATTTT.

V is TRBV2 and J is TRBJ2-5; 7 bases are a match to TRBD1. Unmatched junction bases numbered 13, after V lost 4 bases and J lost 8 bases. The CDR3 is made up of 15 amino acids. CDR1 SNHLY and CDR2 FYNNEI come from the germline V gene. CDR3 coding DNA: TGTGCCAGCAGTGCTCAAGGGGGCGCAAGCGAAACCCAGTACTTC. Translating it yields CASSAQGGASETQYF. The variable domain in full, completed from reference TRBV2 and TRBJ2-5, reads EPEVTQTPSHQVTQMGQEVILRCVPISNHLYFYWYRQILGQKVEFLVSFYNNEISEKSEIFDDQFSVERPDGSNFTLKIRSTKLEDSAMYFCASSAQGGASETQYFGPGTRLLVL.

The chain employs TRBV2 and TRBJ1-1, with 7 bases lining up with TRBD1. With V trimmed by 8 bases and J by 0 bases, 6 bases remained unmatched. The CDR3 spans 14 residues. Germline V gene sequence: CDR1 SNHLY, CDR2 FYNNEI. CDR3 sequence: CASRDRAMNTEAFF. The CDR3 DNA reads as TGTGCCAGCCGCGACAGGGCCATGAACACTGAAGCTTTCTTT. Supplemented by reference TRBV2 and TRBJ1-1, the full variable domain reads EPEVTQTPSHQVTQMGQEVILRCVPISNHLYFYWYRQILGQKVEFLVSFYNNEISEKSEIFDDQFSVERPDGSNFTLKIRSTKLEDSAMYFCASRDRAMNTEAFFGQGTRLTVV.

Only a few counts were recorded for this clone. The chain uses TRBV11-2 and TRBJ2-3; 15 bases map to TRBD2. After removal of 7 bases from V and 5 bases from J, the junction contained 10 bases not matched to a gene. Germline lookup yields CDR1 SGHAT and CDR2 FQNNGV. The CDR3 runs 17 residues. DNA of the CDR3: TGTGCCAGCACCCCAGGACTAGCGGGAGGGGGGGGAGATACGCAGTATTTT. It is translated as CASTPGLAGGGGDTQYF.

The chain recombines TRBV7-3 with TRBJ2-1; TRBD1 might be the D (6 bases). Per germline, CDR1 SGHTA and CDR2 FQGTGA. V lost 5 bases to trimming and J lost 9 bases, with 17 bases between them. The CDR3 has 14 residues. This CDR3 reads CASSTGQRSSEQFF. CDR3 bases: TGTGCCAGCAGCACCGGACAGAGGAGTAGTGAGCAGTTCTTC.

The chain is built from TRBV5-1 and TRBJ2-5; a possible D gene is TRBD2 (5 bases). Germline CDR1 and CDR2: SGHRS and YFSETQ. The CDR3 runs to 12 residues. Trimming cost V 9 bases and J 4 bases, with 13 bases left between them. This CDR3 is CATRGSGETQYF. The CDR3 DNA sequence: TGCGCCACGCGAGGCAGCGGAGAGACCCAGTACTTC.

This chain joins TRBV5-1 and TRBJ1-2; TRBD1 might be the D (5 bases). Looked up from germline, CDR1 is SGHRS and CDR2 is YFSETQ. Trimming cost V 5 bases and J 7 bases, with 21 bases left between them. This CDR3 has 15 amino acids. In DNA, the CDR3 is TGCGCCAGCAGAGGTGGACACGACAAGGGATGTGGCTACACCTTC. This gives the protein CASRGGHDKGCGYTF.

The chain joins TRBV5-6 to TRBJ1-1; 7 nucleotides match TRBD1. The V segment lost 0 bases and the J segment 1 base; nucleotides outside the gene matches: 0. The CDR3 totals 14 residues. The germline V gene has CDR1 SGHDT and CDR2 YYEEEE. CDR3 sequence reads: CASSLGTGNTEAFF. As DNA, the CDR3 is TGTGCCAGCAGCTTGGGGACAGGGAACACTGAAGCTTTCTTT.

This chain connects TRBV3-1 (or the pseudogene TRBV3-2) to TRBJ1-5; D ambiguous. In germline, CDR1 is LGHDT, CDR2 YNNKEL (reference sequence). The V end was cut by 6 bases, the J end by 5 bases, with 14 bases between. The CDR3 is 14 residues long. In DNA form, the CDR3 reads TGTGCCAGCAGTCAAAACAGAAAGGATCAGCCCCAGCATTTT. It translates to CASSQNRKDQPQHF.

The chain has TRBV6-6 and TRBJ2-7, with 9 bases identical to TRBD2. The CDR3 spans 14 residues. V lost 5 bases to trimming and J lost 2 bases; unmatched junction nucleotides: 4. Germline lookup yields CDR1 MNHNY and CDR2 SVGAGI (reference sequence). In DNA, the CDR3 is TGTGCCAGCAGTAGCGGGGGGACAACCTACGAGCAGTACTTC. It specifies CASSSGGTTYEQYF.

This clone was seen just once. The chain recombines TRBV11-2 with TRBJ1-6; TRBD1 agrees at 7 bases. Germline V gene data show CDR1 as SGHAT and CDR2 as FQNNGV. V shed 8 bases, J shed 8 bases, and the junction held 6 bases outside the gene matches. The length of the CDR3 is 13 residues. DNA for the CDR3: TGTGCCAGCGGCCACAGGGGAGATTCACCCCTCCACTTT. It translates to CASGHRGDSPLHF.